The T cell receptor beta chain under discussion was sequenced for a study of cytomegalovirus exposure and HLA in healthy donors. V lost 1 base and J 5 bases, leaving 5 bases between the germline ends. Germline CDR1 SEHNR, CDR2 FQNEAQ (reference sequence). The CDR3 is 12 residues long. Study-wide results and limits: Through in vitro validation, three CMV-associated chains were shown to be specific for CMV antigens.

Both 60 Vbeta primers and 13 Jbeta primers went into the PCR. The repertoire was sequenced with immunoSEQ multiplex PCR; TCRdb's copy has only in-frame clones and lacks some. Of roughly 250,000 clones listed, roughly two thirds are singletons. Turning to this clone: Its specificity is unknown.

Sequencing was performed on PBMCs. The V gene is TRBV7-9, the J gene TRBJ1-2; D call uncertain. The TCR originated in a female donor in good health and CMV-seronegative. As DNA, the CDR3 is TGTGCCAGCAGCTTAGAGAGTTATGGCTACACCTTC. Its translation: CASSLESYGYTF.